This T cell receptor beta chain was documented in a study of OX40 agonist ivuxolimab in advanced cancers. In the study overall: Dose-escalation patients' cancers were hepatocellular carcinoma, melanoma, renal cell or head and neck cancer. Partial responses, seen in three patients, involved one hepatocellular carcinoma and two cutaneous melanomas. Overall study results and limits: Relative to CD4+ cells, CD8+ T cells on average had more expanded clones.

Profiled with immunoSEQ multiplex PCR; TCRdb holds only in-frame clones, not every one. The table lists approximately 40,000 clones, about 90% of them singletons, with approximately 6% in the top ten. The length of the CDR3 is 12 residues. Germline CDR1 and CDR2: GTSNPN and SVGIG (reference sequence). The ends lost 0 bases at V and 14 bases at J; junction bases unmatched: 7. A note on this clone: Its antigen remains unknown.

Systemic immunosuppression or autoimmune disease history was grounds to exclude patients. The chain joins TRBV30 to TRBJ2-3, with 8 bases fitting TRBD2. The specimen was CD4+ or CD8+ T cells sorted from blood, collected in a trial of the OX40 agonist ivuxolimab. This clonotype originated in an adult with an advanced solid tumor such as melanoma, head and neck, liver or kidney cancer. CDR3 in DNA: TGTGCCTGGAGTGTAGCGGGAGCGTTGGGGTATTTT. Amino acids: CAWSVAGALGYF.